One and the same sample provided the 14 T cell receptor beta chains below, sequenced in a study of beta chain features in type 1 diabetes. As every portion of the isolated RNA was reverse transcribed, the sequencing read expressed TCRB transcripts. Sequencing used immunoSEQ multiplex PCR; TCRdb keeps in-frame clones, though not all of them. The sample lists approximately 38,000 clones, about two thirds occurring once. The material sequenced was Tregs from blood. Every receptor here comes from a woman aged 25 to 39 in good health.

The J gene is TRBJ1-2, the V gene TRBV30, with 9 bases that match TRBD1. The CDR3 is 15 amino acids. CDR1 and CDR2 (germline): GTSNPN, SVGIG (reference sequence). J was trimmed by 4 bases and V by 3 bases; bases with no gene match: 9. The CDR3 protein is CAWRTGGGLGYGYTF. The DNA of the CDR3 is TGTGCCTGGAGGACAGGGGGAGGTCTTGGCTATGGCTACACCTTC.

In this sample, this clone turned up once. The chain is built from TRBV7-2 and TRBJ2-7; D perhaps matches TRBD2 (6 bases). The CDR3 has 13 residues. From germline, CDR1 is SGHTA and CDR2 FQGNSA. V was pared by 3 bases and J by 3 bases, with 9 bases between. The CDR3 protein is CASSLGGGYEQYF. DNA of the CDR3: TGTGCCAGCAGCTTGGGGGGTGGCTACGAGCAGTACTTC.

This clone was counted between two and nine times. The rearrangement uses TRBV30 and TRBJ1-4; 7 bases match TRBD1. Germline CDR1 reads GTSNPN; CDR2 reads SVGIG (reference sequence). The CDR3 extends over 15 amino acids. The V and J ends lost 1 base and 7 bases, in that order; junction bases with no gene match: 9. The CDR3: CAWSDPGGRREKLFF. In DNA, the CDR3 is TGTGCCTGGAGTGATCCAGGGGGAAGGCGTGAAAAACTGTTTTTT.

The V and J genes are TRBV5-5 and TRBJ2-3, with 8 bases matching TRBD1. With 0 bases clipped from V and 4 bases from J, the junction kept 1 base outside the gene matches. The CDR3 extends over 14 amino acids. Germline CDR1 and CDR2: SGHKS and YYEKEE (reference sequence). CDR3 coding DNA: TGTGCCAGCAGCTTGGGGACAGGGCCAGATACGCAGTATTTT. Translation: CASSLGTGPDTQYF.

This chain connects TRBV10-3 to TRBJ2-1; 7 bases line up with TRBD1. CDR3 length equals 13 residues. From germline, CDR1 is ENHRY and CDR2 SYGVKD. The V segment lost 5 bases and the J segment 3 bases; nucleotides outside the gene matches: 1. CDR3 sequence reads: CAISTGDYNEQFF. The DNA for the CDR3 is TGTGCCATCAGTACAGGGGACTACAATGAGCAGTTCTTC.

The chain combines TRBV30 with TRBJ1-1; weak D call: TRBD1 (6 bases). With 0 bases removed from V and 4 bases from J, the gap between germline ends came to 12 bases. Germline values: CDR1 GTSNPN, CDR2 SVGIG (reference sequence). This CDR3 has 14 amino acids. The CDR3 reads CAWSVYYRATEAFF. The CDR3 DNA reads as TGTGCCTGGAGTGTATATTACAGGGCCACTGAAGCTTTCTTT.

V is TRBV18 and J is TRBJ1-1; the D gene is possibly TRBD1 (6 bases). CDR3 length: 15 residues. Trimming cost V 3 bases and J 2 bases, with 13 bases left between them. Germline V lookup: CDR1 KGHSH, CDR2 LQKENI. The CDR3 nucleotides read TGTGCCAGCTCACCCGTGGACAGAAAAAACACTGAAGCTTTCTTT. Its protein is CASSPVDRKNTEAFF.

The CDR3 sequence is CASSELVEGQPQHF. CDR3 DNA sequence: TGTGCCAGCAGTGAATTAGTGGAGGGACAGCCCCAGCATTTT. V is TRBV25-1 and J is TRBJ1-5, with D unclear. The CDR3 covers 14 residues. Trimming took 1 base from V and 7 from J, leaving 11 bases between them. Germline CDR1 reads MGHDK; CDR2 reads SYGVNS.

Note on this clone: The same CDR3 is also encoded by other DNA sequences in this sample. The chain employs TRBV5-1 and TRBJ2-1; 8 bases are a match to TRBD2. With 2 bases clipped from V and 0 bases from J, the junction kept 1 base outside the gene matches. CDR3 size: 15 residues. CDR1 SGHRS and CDR2 YFSETQ come from the germline V gene. The CDR3 here is CASSLSGSSYNEQFF. Here the CDR3 DNA reads TGCGCCAGCAGCTTAAGCGGGAGCTCCTACAATGAGCAGTTCTTC.

The table lists this clone with a few counts. The J gene is TRBJ2-1, the V gene TRBV28; D is perhaps TRBD2 (5 bases). The CDR3 has 12 residues. Germline V lookup: CDR1 MDHEN, CDR2 SYDVKM. Trimming removed 3 bases from V and 11 bases from J, with 11 bases in between. DNA of the CDR3: TGTGCCAGCAGTTTTGGCCAGCGGAAGCAGTTCTTC. Protein: CASSFGQRKQFF.

V gene TRBV30 combines with J gene TRBJ1-5; TRBD1 agrees at 8 bases. The V gene's germline CDR1 is GTSNPN and CDR2 SVGIG (reference sequence). With V trimmed by 0 bases and J by 9 bases, 4 bases remained unmatched. The CDR3 totals 13 residues. This CDR3 reads CAWSVQGVRPQHF. CDR3 bases: TGTGCCTGGAGTGTACAGGGGGTAAGGCCCCAGCATTTT.

This chain uses TRBV7-9 with TRBJ2-5; TRBD1 is a possible D gene (6 bases). The germline V and J ends were trimmed by 5 bases and 2 bases, with 12 bases remaining between them. Germline values: CDR1 SEHNR, CDR2 FQNEAQ (reference sequence). The CDR3 is 14 amino acids. The CDR3 DNA reads TGTGCCAGCAGCCCCTGGACAGTACAAGAGACCCAGTACTTC. Translation gives CASSPWTVQETQYF.

The rearrangement uses TRBV14 and TRBJ2-1; 13 bases line up with TRBD2. This CDR3 is built from 16 residues. Trimming took 1 base from V and 9 from J; bases not matched to a gene: 6. Germline V gives CDR1 SGHDN, CDR2 FVKESK. The CDR3 nucleotides are TGTGCCAGCAGCCAAGGGACTAGCGGGAGAGTTGTTGAGCAGTTCTTC. This encodes CASSQGTSGRVVEQFF.

This clone was detected a few times. This rearrangement joins TRBV4-3 to TRBJ2-4, with 7 bases fitting TRBD1. The V gene's germline CDR1 is LGHNA and CDR2 YSLEER. Trimming at V came to 4 bases and at J to 0 bases, leaving 6 bases not matched to a gene. This CDR3 spans 16 amino acids. The CDR3 DNA reads as TGCGCCAGCAGCCGTGGGACAGCCTTAGCCAAAAACATTCAGTACTTC. Its protein is CASSRGTALAKNIQYF.